This entry describes one T cell receptor (beta chain). Antigen specificity is unknown. V lost 2 bases and J lost 4, with 10 bases in between. Germline V CDR1 and CDR2: MNHEY, SVGAGI. The CDR3 loop spans 14 amino acids. These data belong to a study of neurological immune-mediated disorders. Findings and limits, study-wide: The study found the most TCR clonal expansion in HTLV-1-associated myelopathy and the least in multiple sclerosis, below healthy controls.

Time point described: longitudinal time-point 3. Serving as healthy controls were blood bank volunteers based in Maryland, USA. Unsorted libraries were generated from 2 million PBMCs. These cells had been stored in RNAlater at -80 C. Via MiXCR, TCRdb re-called the 5' RACE reads, giving one row per CDR3 protein. The profile shows approximately 47,000 distinct CDR3 sequences, roughly 12% of them singletons. Sequenced input: PBMCs. The receptor's source is a man in his thirties or forties in good health. The chain couples TRBV6-5 to TRBJ2-3; D is perhaps TRBD2 (5 bases). CDR3 bases: TGTGCCAGCAGTTACGGAGGACCGGCAGATACGCAGTATTTT. It is translated as CASSYGGPADTQYF.